This T cell receptor beta chain was profiled in a study of blood T cell repertoires in COVID-19. As for the study in general: COVID-19 samples collected from the United States, Italy and Spain covered acute and convalescent phases. Sources were T cells, B-cell-depleted T cells, or PBMCs; the material itself was cDNA or gDNA.

This CDR3 is built from 13 residues. Trimming stripped 2 bases from V and 2 bases from J, with 5 bases between. Germline assignment: CDR1 SNHLY and CDR2 FYNNEI. How the authors handled the data: From reference gene primer amplification, estimates of nucleated cell counts were derived. Using immunoSEQ multiplex PCR, the repertoire was profiled, and TCRdb retains in-frame clones only, with some absent. V and J calls plus clone size are reproduced from that table; the DNA served to infer D and trimming. The table lists approximately 400,000 clones, about 89% of them singletons. This clone was counted once.

The sequencing sample was made of peripheral blood. This receptor was taken from a man aged 35 to 55 with acute or convalescent COVID-19. The rearrangement uses TRBV2 and TRBJ2-3, with D unresolved. The CDR3 spells CASSEQDTDTQYF. The CDR3 region has the DNA TGTGCCAGCAGTGAACAGGACACAGATACGCAGTATTTT.